The 2 T cell receptor beta chains reported below all come from one sample, sequenced in a study of cytomegalovirus exposure and HLA in healthy donors. The study ran its PCR with 60 Vbeta and 13 Jbeta primers. Only in-frame clones appear in the TCRdb table, and some are missing; sequencing was by immunoSEQ multiplex PCR. The profile shows approximately 140,000 clones, roughly 76% of them singletons. Sequenced input: PBMCs. These receptors came from a human donor in good health.

This clone showed up just once. The chain recombines TRBV9 with TRBJ2-3; 13 bases map to TRBD2. After removal of 3 bases from V and 4 bases from J, the junction contained 5 bases not matched to a gene. The CDR3 length is 16 residues. Germline CDR1 is SGDLS and CDR2 is YYNGEE. The CDR3, as DNA: TGTGCCAGCAGCGAACCGGGACTAGCGGGGTCAGATACGCAGTATTTT. Encoded protein: CASSEPGLAGSDTQYF.

This clone was found a few times. This chain connects TRBV6-1 to TRBJ1-2; D is ambiguous. The V gene's germline CDR1 is MNHNS and CDR2 SASEGT. This CDR3 contains 15 residues. Trimming took off 2 bases at V and 1 base at J, with 11 bases between the two ends. CDR3 residues: CASSEFSSVNYGYTF. In nucleotides, the CDR3 is TGTGCCAGCAGTGAATTTTCATCAGTTAACTATGGCTACACCTTC.